The present entry profiles one T cell receptor (beta chain) with its context. The target antigen is unknown. This sample is drawn from a study of cytomegalovirus exposure and HLA in healthy donors. PCR primers comprised 60 Vbeta and 13 Jbeta primers. Clones were sequenced by immunoSEQ multiplex PCR, and TCRdb holds only the in-frame ones, with some missing. The table shows some 120,000 clones, with 81% occurring only once. The CDR3 is 16 residues long. Germline V gene sequence: CDR1 SEHNR, CDR2 FQNEAQ (reference sequence). V shed 5 bases, J shed 5 bases, and the junction held 12 bases outside the gene matches. Participants comprised healthy donors of bone marrow. Study-level points and caveats: In an earlier analysis, most TCR beta V segments were productive about 87% or about 30% of the time.

This TCR came from a woman in her twenties or thirties in good health and CMV-seronegative. The gene calls are TRBV7-9 and TRBJ2-1; 7 bases are a match to TRBD2. Input material: PBMCs. CDR3 sequence: CASSPPTSPTHNEQFF. CDR3 bases: TGTGCCAGCAGCCCCCCGACTAGCCCGACCCACAATGAGCAGTTCTTC.